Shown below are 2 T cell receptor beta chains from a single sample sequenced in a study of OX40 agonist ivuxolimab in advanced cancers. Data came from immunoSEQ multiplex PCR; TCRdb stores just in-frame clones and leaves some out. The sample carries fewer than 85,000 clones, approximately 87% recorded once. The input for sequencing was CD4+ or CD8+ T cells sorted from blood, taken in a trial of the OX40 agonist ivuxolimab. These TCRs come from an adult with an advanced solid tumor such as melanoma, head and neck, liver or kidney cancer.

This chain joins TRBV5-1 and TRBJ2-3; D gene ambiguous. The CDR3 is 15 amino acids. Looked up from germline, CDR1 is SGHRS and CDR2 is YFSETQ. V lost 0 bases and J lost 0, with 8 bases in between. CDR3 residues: CASSLGSVSTDTQYF. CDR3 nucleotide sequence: TGCGCCAGCAGCTTGGGGAGCGTAAGCACAGATACGCAGTATTTT.

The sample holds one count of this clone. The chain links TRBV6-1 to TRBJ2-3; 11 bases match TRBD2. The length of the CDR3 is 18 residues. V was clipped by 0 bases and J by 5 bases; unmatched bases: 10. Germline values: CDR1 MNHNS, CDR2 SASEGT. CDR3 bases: TGTGCCAGCAGTGAAGCGCTGGGTAGCGGGGGGGCCAGAGATACGCAGTATTTT. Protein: CASSEALGSGGARDTQYF.